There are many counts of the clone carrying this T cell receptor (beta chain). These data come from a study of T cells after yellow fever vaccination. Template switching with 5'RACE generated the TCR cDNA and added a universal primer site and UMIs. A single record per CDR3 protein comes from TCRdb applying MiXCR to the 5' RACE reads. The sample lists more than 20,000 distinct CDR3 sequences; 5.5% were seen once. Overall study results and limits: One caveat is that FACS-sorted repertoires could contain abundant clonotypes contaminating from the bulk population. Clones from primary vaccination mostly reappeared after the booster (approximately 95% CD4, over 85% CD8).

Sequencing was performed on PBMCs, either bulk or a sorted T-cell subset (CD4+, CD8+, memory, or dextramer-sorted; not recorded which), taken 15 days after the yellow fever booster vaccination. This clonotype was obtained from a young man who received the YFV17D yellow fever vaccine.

CDR3 DNA sequence: TGCAGCGTTGGTGAGAGCGAGCAGTACTTC. Protein sequence: CSVGESEQYF. The J gene is TRBJ2-7, the V gene TRBV29-1; D unclear. Germline lookup yields CDR1 SQVTM and CDR2 ANQGSEA. Trimming pared 4 bases from V and 6 bases from J, leaving 7 bases between. The CDR3 loop spans 10 amino acids.